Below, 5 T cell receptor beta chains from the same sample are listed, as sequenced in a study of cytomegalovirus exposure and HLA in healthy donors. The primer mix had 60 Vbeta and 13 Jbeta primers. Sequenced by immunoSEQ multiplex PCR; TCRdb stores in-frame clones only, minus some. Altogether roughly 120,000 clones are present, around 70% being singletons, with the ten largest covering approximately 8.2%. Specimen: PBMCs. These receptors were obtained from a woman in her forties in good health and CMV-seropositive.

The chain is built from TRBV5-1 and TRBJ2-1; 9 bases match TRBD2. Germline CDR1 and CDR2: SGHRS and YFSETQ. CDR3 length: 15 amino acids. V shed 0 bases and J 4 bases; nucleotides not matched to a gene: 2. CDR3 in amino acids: CASSLGGGGYNEQFF. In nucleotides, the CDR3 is TGCGCCAGCAGCTTGGGCGGGGGGGGATACAATGAGCAGTTCTTC. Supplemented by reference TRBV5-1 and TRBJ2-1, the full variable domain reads KAGVTQTPRYLIKTRGQQVTLSCSPISGHRSVSWYQQTPGQGLQFLFEYFSETQRNKGNFPGRFSGRQFSNSRSEMNVSTLELGDSALYLCASSLGGGGYNEQFFGPGTRLTVL.

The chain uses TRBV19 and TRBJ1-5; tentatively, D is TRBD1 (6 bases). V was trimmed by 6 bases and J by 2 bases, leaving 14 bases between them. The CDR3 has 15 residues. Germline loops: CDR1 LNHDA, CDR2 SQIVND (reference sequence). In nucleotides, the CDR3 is TGTGCCAGTAGACAAACAGGGCTGGGCAATCAGCCCCAGCATTTT. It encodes CASRQTGLGNQPQHF.

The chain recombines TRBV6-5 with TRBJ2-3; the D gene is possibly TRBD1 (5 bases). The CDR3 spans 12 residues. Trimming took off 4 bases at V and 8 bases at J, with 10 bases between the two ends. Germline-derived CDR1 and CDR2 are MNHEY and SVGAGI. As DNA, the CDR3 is TGTGCCAGCAGTTCCACCCAGGGTACGCAGTATTTT. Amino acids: CASSSTQGTQYF.

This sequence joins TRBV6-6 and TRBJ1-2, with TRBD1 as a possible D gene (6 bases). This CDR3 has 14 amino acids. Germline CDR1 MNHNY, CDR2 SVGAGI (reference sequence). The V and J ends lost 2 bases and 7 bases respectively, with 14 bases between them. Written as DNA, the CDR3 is TGTGCCAGCAGTTACAGCCCGACAGGAGCTGGCTACACCTTC. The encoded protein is CASSYSPTGAGYTF.

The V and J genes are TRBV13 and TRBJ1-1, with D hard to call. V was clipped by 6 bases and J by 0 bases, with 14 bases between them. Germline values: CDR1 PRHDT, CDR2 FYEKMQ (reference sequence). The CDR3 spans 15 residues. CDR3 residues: CASSLPPGMNTEAFF. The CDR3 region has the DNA TGTGCCAGCAGTCTTCCGCCTGGCATGAACACTGAAGCTTTCTTT.